These T cell receptor beta chains were read from a single sample in a study of blood T cell repertoires in COVID-19. Clones were read by immunoSEQ multiplex PCR, and TCRdb kept only the in-frame ones, dropping some. The sample includes fewer than 250,000 clones, 65% to 90% of them seen just once. Sequenced sample: PBMCs or T cells enriched from blood (not recorded which). The source is a woman in her 40s with acute COVID-19. Both conserved end residues are trimmed from each CDR3. Not every row has a clone size; where given, it reads once, few, many or a size class.

cdr3_aa: ASSSLAGYNEQF
clone_size: .
v_call: TRBV5-1

cdr3_aa: AVVAGTGVYEQY
clone_size: few
v_call: TRBV10-3

cdr3_aa: ASSPPAGIKDQPQH
clone_size: .
v_call: TRBV28

cdr3_aa: ASGRTGRWNEQF
clone_size: .
v_call: TRBV27

cdr3_aa: ASSLEGLRGETQY
clone_size: .
v_call: TRBV7-2

cdr3_aa: ASSLQGSRGYGYT
clone_size: few
v_call: TRBV5-1

cdr3_aa: ASSPLGQGVGGATQY
clone_size: few
v_call: TRBV27

cdr3_aa: ASSPPGGSHEQY
clone_size: .
v_call: TRBV9

cdr3_aa: ASSVNTAFGYT
clone_size: .
v_call: TRBV9

cdr3_aa: ASSTWGGTSTDTQY
clone_size: .
v_call: TRBV19

cdr3_aa: ASRDGGSQETQY
clone_size: .
v_call: TRBV10-1

cdr3_aa: ASSYTAGSYNEQF
clone_size: .
v_call: TRBV6-5

cdr3_aa: ASTNTPTGELF
clone_size: .
v_call: TRBV14

cdr3_aa: ASSENSRSYEQY
clone_size: few
v_call: TRBV2

cdr3_aa: ASSLDSNYGYT
clone_size: .
v_call: TRBV7-2

cdr3_aa: ASSPSRRGRPQMNTEAF
clone_size: .
v_call: TRBV6-6

cdr3_aa: ASSQETLAGVFSYEQY
clone_size: once
v_call: TRBV14

cdr3_aa: ASSHGDYLDEQY
clone_size: .
v_call: TRBV14

cdr3_aa: ASSPGGAMNTEAF
clone_size: few
v_call: TRBV5-4

cdr3_aa: ASSPRASGSNEQY
clone_size: .
v_call: TRBV2

cdr3_aa: ASSVTPGQPQH
clone_size: few
v_call: TRBV9

cdr3_aa: ASSPGTDPYEQY
clone_size: .
v_call: TRBV23-1

cdr3_aa: ASSMQTDRGQSYGYT
clone_size: .
v_call: TRBV19

cdr3_aa: ASSPGQGVDEQF
clone_size: .
v_call: TRBV27

cdr3_aa: ASSVSARGAYEQY
clone_size: .
v_call: TRBV2

cdr3_aa: ASRSGGSGNTDTQY
clone_size: .
v_call: TRBV28

cdr3_aa: ASRGNRGVSTGELF
clone_size: .
v_call: TRBV5-1

cdr3_aa: ASSPRDRTGSTGELF
clone_size: few
v_call: TRBV27

cdr3_aa: ASSMVRVGLAVNEQF
clone_size: .
v_call: TRBV19

cdr3_aa: ASSLGDRAIAGVPANTDTQY
clone_size: .
v_call: TRBV28

cdr3_aa: ASGDRGNAKNIQY
clone_size: .
v_call: TRBV19

cdr3_aa: ASSKEVVWDNYEQY
clone_size: .
v_call: TRBV21-1

cdr3_aa: ASSQGLNNEQF
clone_size: once
v_call: TRBV11-3

cdr3_aa: ASSLARFPSTDTQY
clone_size: .
v_call: TRBV7-2

cdr3_aa: ASSYGGFNEKLF
clone_size: once
v_call: TRBV6-6

cdr3_aa: ASGQLAGGGNEQF
clone_size: .
v_call: TRBV12-5

cdr3_aa: ASSALTRTLTGNTIY
clone_size: .
v_call: TRBV5-8

cdr3_aa: ATSRGGGQPQH
clone_size: .
v_call: TRBV10-3

cdr3_aa: ASSQTSKNYGYT
clone_size: .
v_call: TRBV28

cdr3_aa: ASSVLTGGLSPLH
clone_size: .
v_call: TRBV27

cdr3_aa: ASSLGGLAGGYEQY
clone_size: once
v_call: TRBV13

cdr3_aa: AWSYPQREVRYEQY
clone_size: few
v_call: TRBV30

cdr3_aa: ASSPDRGRNSPLH
clone_size: once
v_call: TRBV18

cdr3_aa: ASSLVSRQETQY
clone_size: .
v_call: TRBV7-2

cdr3_aa: ASSFRPGQGKPSGANVLT
clone_size: .
v_call: TRBV4-1

cdr3_aa: ASSPVAINNEQF
clone_size: .
v_call: TRBV3-1/TRBV3-2

cdr3_aa: ASSPNYRGEAF
clone_size: .
v_call: TRBV28

cdr3_aa: SASGRQGSEVDEQF
clone_size: .
v_call: TRBV20-1